The 15 T cell receptor beta chains presented below share a single source sample, sequenced in a study of T cell responses to AZD1222 COVID-19 vaccine. Profiling relied on immunoSEQ multiplex PCR, and the TCRdb table lists in-frame clones only, not all of them. The profile shows about 100,000 clones, about 90% of them singletons. Material: peripheral blood, obtained on day 0 of AZD1222 vaccination. These TCRs come from an adult in good health.

The CDR3 DNA sequence: TGTGCCAGCAGTCACCGGGGGAATCCCTACAATGAGCAGTTCTTC. It translates to CASSHRGNPYNEQFF. The chain recombines TRBV25-1 with TRBJ2-1, with TRBD2 as a possible D gene (6 bases). Germline CDR1 MGHDK, CDR2 SYGVNS. Trimming shortened V by 5 bases and J by 2 bases, and 13 bases separated the two germline ends. The CDR3 contains 15 residues.

This rearrangement joins TRBV30 to TRBJ2-1; D is ambiguous. The CDR3 length is 14 residues. The germline CDR1 and CDR2 sequences are GTSNPN and SVGIG (reference sequence). The ends were cut back, 0 bases at V and 6 bases at J, with 12 bases in the middle. CDR3 DNA sequence: TGTGCCTGGAGTGTAGAGGCTTGGGGCAATGAGCAGTTCTTC. Its translation: CAWSVEAWGNEQFF. Full variable domain (rest looked up from reference TRBV30 and TRBJ2-1): SQTIHQWPATLVQPVGSPLSLECTVEGTSNPNLYWYRQAAGRGLQLLFYSVGIGQISSEVPQNLSASRPQDRQFILSSKKLLLSDSGFYLCAWSVEAWGNEQFFGPGTRLTVL.

V usage is TRBV7-2 and J usage is TRBJ2-3, with TRBD1 matching 9 bases. The CDR3 has 15 amino acids. The V segment lost 6 bases and the J segment 3 bases; nucleotides outside the gene matches: 7. Germline lookup yields CDR1 SGHTA and CDR2 FQGNSA. The CDR3 nucleotides read TGTGCCAGCAGTAAAAATGGACAGGGGACAGATACGCAGTATTTT. Translation: CASSKNGQGTDTQYF.

This chain links TRBV7-6 with TRBJ2-2, with a weak D call TRBD1 (6 bases). V was trimmed by 10 bases and J by 0 bases, leaving 15 bases between them. CDR3 length: 15 amino acids. Germline V CDR1 and CDR2: SGHVS, FNYEAQ. For the CDR3, the DNA is TGTGCCACCCGTGGGCCAGGGGCGAACACCGGGGAGCTGTTTTTT. It yields the protein CATRGPGANTGELFF.

V and J are TRBV6-5 and TRBJ1-1; D perhaps matches TRBD1 (5 bases). CDR1 is MNHEY, CDR2 SVGAGI, per germline. The CDR3 extends over 13 amino acids. The ends were cut back, 6 bases at V and 2 bases at J, with 10 bases in the middle. As DNA, the CDR3 is TGTGCCAGCAGGGGGCAATTTAACACTGAAGCTTTCTTT. Translated, it gives CASRGQFNTEAFF.

The chain uses TRBV3-1 (or the pseudogene TRBV3-2) and TRBJ2-7; the match to TRBD2 covers 7 bases. There are 14 residues in the CDR3. The V gene's germline CDR1 is LGHDT and CDR2 YNNKEL (reference sequence). Trimming cost V 4 bases and J 1 base; bases outside gene matches: 4. The CDR3 region has the DNA TGTGCCAGCAGCCCGACTAGCAGTTCCTACGAGCAGTACTTC. This encodes CASSPTSSSYEQYF.

This clone was observed a few times. This chain joins TRBV4-3 and TRBJ2-7; 8 bases fit TRBD1. V lost 1 base to trimming and J lost 6 bases; unmatched junction nucleotides: 11. This CDR3 region has 16 residues. The germline gives CDR1 LGHNA, CDR2 YSLEER. The CDR3 bases are TGCGCCAGCAGCCAAGGACTGGACAGGGTTTTCGGCGAGCAGTACTTC. This encodes CASSQGLDRVFGEQYF.

The chain joins TRBV6-6 to TRBJ1-2, with 7 bases aligning to TRBD1. The junction had 14 bases not matched to a gene; V was cut back by 6 bases and J by 7 bases. CDR1 MNHNY and CDR2 SVGAGI come from the germline V gene (reference sequence). The CDR3 contains 15 residues. CDR3 sequence reads: CASSSGGPGRAGYTF. The CDR3 coding sequence is TGTGCCAGCAGCTCAGGGGGTCCGGGGCGGGCTGGCTACACCTTC.

The V call is TRBV5-1, the J call TRBJ2-1, with 9 bases fitting TRBD2. The CDR3 extends over 19 amino acids. Germline V gene lookup returns CDR1 SGHRS and CDR2 YFSETQ. After removal of 6 bases from V and 3 bases from J, the junction contained 19 bases not matched to a gene. In nucleotides, the CDR3 is TGCGCCAGCACCCCCAGACAGGGAAGACTAGCGGAATACTACAATGAGCAGTTCTTC. Amino acids: CASTPRQGRLAEYYNEQFF.

The V call is TRBV15, the J call TRBJ2-3; 9 bases map to TRBD1. CDR1 and CDR2 from the germline V gene are LNHNV and YYDKDF (reference sequence). CDR3 length: 16 amino acids. Losses at the gene ends were 3 bases for V and 1 base for J; bases not matched to a gene: 5. CDR3 DNA: TGTGCCACCAGCAGGGCTTGGACAGGGGGCACAGATACGCAGTATTTT. This encodes CATSRAWTGGTDTQYF.

This chain joins TRBV21-1 and TRBJ2-3; no DNA check was done on the table's D call, TRBD1. TRBV21-1 is reported as a pseudogene. The CDR3 is 11 amino acids. Here the CDR3 DNA reads TGTGCCAGCCCAGTGAGGGGGCATCAGTATTTT. Translation gives CASPVRGHQYF.

The CDR3 DNA sequence: TGTGCCAGCTCACCCGGGACGGATCAGCCCCAGCATTTT. This translates into CASSPGTDQPQHF. The rearrangement links TRBV18 to TRBJ1-5; a possible D gene is TRBD1 (5 bases). The CDR3 runs 13 residues. The V gene's germline CDR1 is KGHSH and CDR2 LQKENI. V was shortened by 3 bases and J by 5 bases, with 8 bases between the two germline ends.

V gene TRBV10-1 combines with J gene TRBJ1-1, with a possible D match to TRBD1 (5 bases). The CDR3 totals 15 residues. Germline CDR1 is WNHNN and CDR2 is SYGVQD (reference sequence). The germline V and J ends were trimmed by 5 bases and 0 bases, with 13 bases remaining between them. CDR3 sequence (DNA): TGCGCCAGCAGTACGGCAGGGAAAATGAACACTGAAGCTTTCTTT. Its protein is CASSTAGKMNTEAFF.

The V gene is TRBV18, the J gene TRBJ2-5; D could derive from TRBD1 or TRBD2 (6 bases each). The V gene's germline CDR1 is KGHSH and CDR2 LQKENI. The CDR3 is 15 residues long. V lost 3 bases and J lost 5, with 16 bases in between. The CDR3 nucleotides are TGTGCCAGCTCACCCGGAGGGGGGCGCAGGGAGACCCAGTACTTC. It encodes CASSPGGGRRETQYF.

The chain recombines TRBV25-1 with TRBJ1-2, with a possible D match to TRBD1 (6 bases). Trimming removed 6 bases from V and 9 bases from J, with 17 bases in between. Per germline, CDR1 MGHDK and CDR2 SYGVNS. The CDR3 is 13 residues long. This CDR3 reads CASSPGPGESYTF. CDR3 coding DNA: TGTGCCAGCAGCCCGGGACCAGGGGAGAGCTACACCTTC.